This T cell receptor beta chain was retrieved from a study of T cells in women clearing cervical HPV infection. The wider study: Control women cleared a single incident HPV16 infection within 12 months.

Study-wide results and limits: Richness differences could reflect unmeasured T-cell content per sample.

Remarks on this clone: Its specificity is unknown. The read terminates 3 residues before the CDR3 end, so the remaining end is supplied by the germline J gene.

Assay used: immunoSEQ multiplex PCR; TCRdb lists only in-frame clones, some missing. This listing includes around 31,000 clones. Germline assignment: CDR1 SGHAT and CDR2 FQNNGV. This CDR3 comprises 15 residues. V lost 7 bases to trimming and J lost 6 bases; unmatched junction nucleotides: 10. Sequencing was done on a sample of blood buffy coat. V is TRBV11-2 and J is TRBJ2-2, with 8 bases lining up with TRBD1. This receptor was identified in a woman between 18 and 70 years old with a cervical HPV16 infection that either progressed to CIN3+ or cleared (not recorded which). CDR3 loop: CASNQGASSSGELFF. Incomplete CDR3 DNA: TGTGCCAGCAATCAGGGGGCGTCGTCTTCCGGGGAG.